This TCR beta chain is from a study of cytomegalovirus exposure and HLA in healthy donors. The V gene's germline CDR1 is SEHNR and CDR2 FQNEAQ (reference sequence). CDR3 length equals 15 residues. For this clone: The junction departs from germline at one end; a sequencing error may be responsible.

PCR employed 60 Vbeta and 13 Jbeta primers. Original processing notes: Unique TCR beta chains numbered approximately 76 million in a later analysis, with roughly 9.9 million shared. Only in-frame clones appear in the TCRdb table, and some are missing; sequencing was by immunoSEQ multiplex PCR. V and J calls and clone size are copied from that table; D and trimming were computed from the DNA. The sample consists of under 75,000 clones, about 67% of them appearing once. The source of this sequence is a human donor in good health. The chain couples TRBV7-9 to TRBJ1-4; tentative D call: TRBD1 (5 bases). The material sequenced was PBMCs. The DNA for the CDR3 is TGTTCCAGCAGCTCGGTGCGGGGGGATAATGAAAAACTGTTTTTT. Translating gives CSSSSVRGDNEKLFF.